Detailed here is one T cell receptor beta chain. These data come from a study of blood T cells in healthy people across ages. Peripheral blood samples of around 9.3 milliliters were drawn from each donor. The CDR3 has 13 residues. The germline gives CDR1 ENHRY, CDR2 SYGVKD. V was pared by 6 bases and J by 4 bases, with 3 bases of the junction left unmatched. Primed by a sample-barcoded 5' primer and a J-beta primer mix, a second PCR proceeded for 7 to 11 cycles. TCRdb reprocessed the 5' RACE reads via MiXCR and lists one record per CDR3 protein. The table lists about 1,500,000 distinct CDR3 sequences, under 30% of them singletons.

V is TRBV10-3 and J is TRBJ1-5; 7 bases align to TRBD1. The sample was blood. The sequence was collected from a woman under 40 in good health. The CDR3, as DNA: TGTGCCATCAGCCCACAGGGGAATCAGCCCCAGCATTTT. Its protein is CAISPQGNQPQHF.